The 8 T cell receptor beta chains reported below all come from one sample, sequenced in a study of brain T cells in children with intractable seizures. Measured with immunoSEQ multiplex PCR; TCRdb has only the in-frame clones, and not every one. The top ten hold approximately 5% of the sample, which has under 400,000 clones, about 94% seen once. Described time point: blood from clinic visit 5 months post-surgery; TSC patient then seizure free. Source: peripheral blood, taken 4 to 5 months after surgery. Receptors were obtained from a boy in the first two years of life with tuberous sclerosis and intractable seizures.

This clone was picked up a small number of times. Other DNA sequences of this sample code for an identical CDR3. The CDR3 loop reads CASSVGASNQPQHF. The CDR3 bases are TGTGCCAGCAGCGTTGGAGCAAGTAATCAGCCCCAGCATTTT. The chain is built from TRBV9 and TRBJ1-5; D is unclear. The V gene's germline CDR1 is SGDLS and CDR2 YYNGEE. The CDR3 runs to 14 residues. V gave up 2 bases and J gave up 4 bases, with 10 bases separating them. Supplemented by reference TRBV9 and TRBJ1-5, the full variable domain reads DSGVTQTPKHLITATGQRVTLRCSPRSGDLSVYWYQQSLDQGLQFLIQYYNGEERAKGNILERFSAQQFPDLHSELNLSSLELGDSALYFCASSVGASNQPQHFGDGTRLSIL.

This sequence joins TRBV24-1 and TRBJ2-7; D may be TRBD1 (5 bases). There are 14 residues in the CDR3. Trimming cost V 3 bases and J 2 bases, with 10 bases left between them. Per germline, CDR1 KGHDR and CDR2 SFDVKD. The CDR3 bases are TGTGCCACCAGTGATCCAGGGATGGCCTACGAGCAGTACTTC. Amino acid sequence: CATSDPGMAYEQYF.

A note on this clone: Other DNA sequences of this sample code for an identical CDR3. The chain is built from TRBV19 and TRBJ2-1, with 8 bases that match TRBD1. The V gene's germline CDR1 is LNHDA and CDR2 SQIVND (reference sequence). V was pared by 7 bases and J by 0 bases, with 2 bases of the junction left unmatched. CDR3 length: 14 amino acids. The CDR3 loop is CASTTGGSYNEQFF. The CDR3 DNA reads as TGTGCCAGTACCACAGGGGGCTCCTACAATGAGCAGTTCTTC.

J is TRBJ2-7 and V is TRBV19; D unresolved. The CDR3 is made up of 15 amino acids. From germline, CDR1 is LNHDA and CDR2 SQIVND (reference sequence). V dropped 2 bases and J dropped 8 bases, with 19 bases sitting between them. Here the CDR3 reads CASSIYARSEAQQYF. The CDR3 DNA reads TGTGCCAGTAGTATATATGCCAGGTCGGAAGCGCAGCAGTACTTC.

The chain links TRBV4-1 to TRBJ2-3; D uncertain. In germline, CDR1 is MGHRA, CDR2 YSYEKL. The CDR3 spans 13 residues. V dropped 4 bases and J dropped 3 bases, with 8 bases sitting between them. In DNA form, the CDR3 reads TGCGCCAGCAGCCTCGACTCAACAGATACGCAGTATTTT. Translation gives CASSLDSTDTQYF.

This sequence joins TRBV30 and TRBJ2-1; a possible D gene is TRBD2 (6 bases). Per the germline V gene, CDR1 is GTSNPN and CDR2 is SVGIG (reference sequence). V lost 4 bases to trimming and J lost 9 bases, with 10 bases between them. This CDR3 comprises 11 residues. CDR3 sequence: CAWTKGGEQFF. The CDR3 DNA reads TGTGCCTGGACAAAGGGAGGTGAGCAGTTCTTC.

This chain connects TRBV13 to TRBJ2-7; either TRBD1 or TRBD2 may fit D (5 bases each). The V and J ends lost 2 bases and 2 bases respectively, with 13 bases between them. Looked up from germline, CDR1 is PRHDT and CDR2 is FYEKMQ (reference sequence). The CDR3 totals 15 residues. CDR3 region: CASSLKGTDPYEQYF. CDR3 DNA sequence: TGTGCCAGCAGCTTAAAGGGGACCGACCCCTACGAGCAGTACTTC. Full variable domain (rest looked up from reference TRBV13 and TRBJ2-7): AAGVIQSPRHLIKEKRETATLKCYPIPRHDTVYWYQQGPGQDPQFLISFYEKMQSDKGSIPDRFSAQQFSDYHSELNMSSLELGDSALYFCASSLKGTDPYEQYFGPGTRLTVT.

The chain carries TRBV6-5 and TRBJ1-2; the match to TRBD1 covers 8 bases. Germline CDR1 reads MNHEY; CDR2 reads SVGAGI. V gave up 7 bases and J gave up 8 bases; unmatched junction bases: 6. This CDR3 comprises 12 residues. CDR3 sequence: CASKPPGGGYTF. The CDR3 DNA is TGTGCCAGCAAACCCCCAGGGGGCGGCTACACCTTC.